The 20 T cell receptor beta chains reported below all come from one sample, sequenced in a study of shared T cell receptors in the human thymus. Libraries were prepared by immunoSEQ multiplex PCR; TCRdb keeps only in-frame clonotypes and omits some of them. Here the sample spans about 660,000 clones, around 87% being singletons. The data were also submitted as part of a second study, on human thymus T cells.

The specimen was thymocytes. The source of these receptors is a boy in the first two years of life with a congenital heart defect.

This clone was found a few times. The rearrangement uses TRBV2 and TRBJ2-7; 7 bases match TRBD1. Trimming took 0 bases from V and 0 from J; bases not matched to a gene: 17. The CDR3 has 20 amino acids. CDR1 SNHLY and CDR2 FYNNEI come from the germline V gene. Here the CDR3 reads CASSEARPILDRAFSYEQYF. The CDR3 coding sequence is TGTGCCAGCAGTGAAGCCAGGCCTATATTAGACAGGGCCTTCTCCTACGAGCAGTACTTC.

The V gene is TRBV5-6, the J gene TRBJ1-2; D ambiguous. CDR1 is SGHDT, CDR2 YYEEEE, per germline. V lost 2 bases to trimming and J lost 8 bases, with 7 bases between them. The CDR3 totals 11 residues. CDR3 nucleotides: TGTGCCAGCAGCTTCCCCCTAGGCTACACCTTC. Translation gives CASSFPLGYTF.

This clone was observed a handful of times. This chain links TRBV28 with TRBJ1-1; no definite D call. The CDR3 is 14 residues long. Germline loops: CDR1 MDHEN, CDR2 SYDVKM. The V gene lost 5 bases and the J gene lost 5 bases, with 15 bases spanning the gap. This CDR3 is CASSLHPGETEAFF. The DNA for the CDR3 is TGTGCCAGCAGTCTCCACCCCGGAGAGACTGAAGCTTTCTTT.

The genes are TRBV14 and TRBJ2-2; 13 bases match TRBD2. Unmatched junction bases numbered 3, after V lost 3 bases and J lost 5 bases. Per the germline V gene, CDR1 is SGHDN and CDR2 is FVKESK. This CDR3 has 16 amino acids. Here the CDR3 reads CASSHKLAGGTGELFF. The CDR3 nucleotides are TGTGCCAGCAGCCACAAACTAGCGGGGGGGACCGGGGAGCTGTTTTTT. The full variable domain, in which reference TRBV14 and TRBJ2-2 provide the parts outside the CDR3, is EAGVTQFPSHSVIEKGQTVTLRCDPISGHDNLYWYRRVMGKEIKFLLHFVKESKQDESGMPNNRFLAERTGGTYSTLKVQPAELEDSGVYFCASSHKLAGGTGELFFGEGSRLTVL.

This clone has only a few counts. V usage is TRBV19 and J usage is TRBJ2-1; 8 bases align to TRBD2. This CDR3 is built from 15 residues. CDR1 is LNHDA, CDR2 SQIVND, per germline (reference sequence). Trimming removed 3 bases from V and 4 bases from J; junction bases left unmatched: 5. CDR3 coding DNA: TGTGCCAGTAGTATTGGCGGGGGGAAGTACAATGAGCAGTTCTTC. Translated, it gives CASSIGGGKYNEQFF.

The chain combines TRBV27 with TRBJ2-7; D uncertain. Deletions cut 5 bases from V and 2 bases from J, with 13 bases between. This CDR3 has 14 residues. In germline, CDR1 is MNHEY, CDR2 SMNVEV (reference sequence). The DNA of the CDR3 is TGTGCCAGCAGTCCCTCGGTCCTGCCCTACGAGCAGTACTTC. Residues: CASSPSVLPYEQYF.

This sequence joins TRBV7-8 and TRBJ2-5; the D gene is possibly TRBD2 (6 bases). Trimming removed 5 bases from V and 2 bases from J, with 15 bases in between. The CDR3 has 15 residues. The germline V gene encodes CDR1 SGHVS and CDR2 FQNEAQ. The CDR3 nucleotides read TGTGCCAGCAGCCCGGGGGATGGCCGACAAGAGACCCAGTACTTC. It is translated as CASSPGDGRQETQYF.

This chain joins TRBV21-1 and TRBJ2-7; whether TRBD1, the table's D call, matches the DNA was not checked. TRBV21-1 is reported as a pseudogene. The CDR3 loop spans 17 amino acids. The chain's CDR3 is CASSSKQSGGSSYEQYF. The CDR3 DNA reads TGTGCCAGCAGCTCAAAGCAGTCTGGGGGCAGCTCCTACGAGCAGTACTTC.

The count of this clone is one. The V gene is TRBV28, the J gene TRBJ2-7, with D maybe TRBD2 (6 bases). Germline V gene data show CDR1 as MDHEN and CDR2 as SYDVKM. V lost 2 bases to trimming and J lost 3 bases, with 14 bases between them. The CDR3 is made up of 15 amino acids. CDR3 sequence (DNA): TGTGCCAGCAGTTTAAAGGGCGGGAAAAGCTACGAGCAGTACTTC. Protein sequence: CASSLKGGKSYEQYF.

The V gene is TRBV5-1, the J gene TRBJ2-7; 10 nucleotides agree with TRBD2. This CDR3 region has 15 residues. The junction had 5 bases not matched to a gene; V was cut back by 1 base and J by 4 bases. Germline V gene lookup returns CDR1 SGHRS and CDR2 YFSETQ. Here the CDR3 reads CASSLSEREGYEQYF. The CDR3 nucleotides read TGCGCCAGCAGCTTGTCGGAGCGGGAGGGGTACGAGCAGTACTTC. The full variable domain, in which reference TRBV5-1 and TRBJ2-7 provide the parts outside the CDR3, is KAGVTQTPRYLIKTRGQQVTLSCSPISGHRSVSWYQQTPGQGLQFLFEYFSETQRNKGNFPGRFSGRQFSNSRSEMNVSTLELGDSALYLCASSLSEREGYEQYFGPGTRLTVT.

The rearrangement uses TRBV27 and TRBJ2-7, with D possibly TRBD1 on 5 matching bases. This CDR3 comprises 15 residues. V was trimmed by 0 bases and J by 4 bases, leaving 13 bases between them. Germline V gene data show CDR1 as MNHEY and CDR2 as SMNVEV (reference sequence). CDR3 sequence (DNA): TGTGCCAGCAGTTTATCGGTCGGACACCCTTACGAGCAGTACTTC. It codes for CASSLSVGHPYEQYF.

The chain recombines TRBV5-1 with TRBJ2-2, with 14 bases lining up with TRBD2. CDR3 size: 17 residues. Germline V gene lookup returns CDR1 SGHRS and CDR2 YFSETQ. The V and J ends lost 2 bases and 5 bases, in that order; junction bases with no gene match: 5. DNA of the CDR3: TGCGCCAGCAGCTTAGGGACTAGCGGGGGATTTACCGGGGAGCTGTTTTTT. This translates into CASSLGTSGGFTGELFF.

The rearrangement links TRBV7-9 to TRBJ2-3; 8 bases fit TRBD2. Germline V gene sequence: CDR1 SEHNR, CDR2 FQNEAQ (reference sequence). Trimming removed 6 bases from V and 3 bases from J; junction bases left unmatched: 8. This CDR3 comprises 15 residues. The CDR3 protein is CASRRRGGLTDTQYF. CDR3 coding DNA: TGTGCCAGCAGGAGACGGGGGGGCTTGACAGATACGCAGTATTTT.

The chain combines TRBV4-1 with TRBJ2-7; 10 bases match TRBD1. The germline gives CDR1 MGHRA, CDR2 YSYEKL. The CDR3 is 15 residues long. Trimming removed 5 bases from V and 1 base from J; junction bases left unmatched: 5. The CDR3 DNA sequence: TGCGCCAGCAGCTTACGACAGGGGGCTTCCTACGAGCAGTACTTC. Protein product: CASSLRQGASYEQYF.

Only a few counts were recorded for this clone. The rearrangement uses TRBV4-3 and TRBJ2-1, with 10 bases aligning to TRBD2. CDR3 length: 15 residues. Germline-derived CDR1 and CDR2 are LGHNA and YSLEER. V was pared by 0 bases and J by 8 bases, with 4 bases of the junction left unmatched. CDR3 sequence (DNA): TGCGCCAGCAGCCAAGAAGCGGGAGGGGAACATGAGCAGTTCTTC. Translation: CASSQEAGGEHEQFF.

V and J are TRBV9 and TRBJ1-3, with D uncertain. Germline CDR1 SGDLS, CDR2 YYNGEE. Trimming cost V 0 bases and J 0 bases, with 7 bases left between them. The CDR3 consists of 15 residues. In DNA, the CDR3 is TGTGCCAGCAGCGTAGGTCAGGACTCTGGAAACACCATATATTTT. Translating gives CASSVGQDSGNTIYF.

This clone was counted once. For the CDR3, the DNA is TGTGCCAGCAGTTACTCAGTCAGTCAAGCCAAAAACATTCAGTACTTC. It is translated as CASSYSVSQAKNIQYF. The chain is built from TRBV6-5 and TRBJ2-4; D ambiguous. Germline V lookup: CDR1 MNHEY, CDR2 SVGAGI. Between the trimmed V and J ends, which lost 0 bases and 0 bases, there was a span of 9 bases. CDR3 length equals 16 residues.

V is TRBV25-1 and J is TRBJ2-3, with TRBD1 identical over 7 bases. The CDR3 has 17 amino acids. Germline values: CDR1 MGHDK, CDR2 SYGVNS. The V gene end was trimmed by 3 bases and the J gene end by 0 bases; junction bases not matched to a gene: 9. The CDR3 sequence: CASSDLGTAYSTDTQYF. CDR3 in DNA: TGTGCCAGCAGTGACCTGGGGACAGCCTATAGCACAGATACGCAGTATTTT.

The CDR3 sequence: CASSEWLAWEQYF. DNA for the CDR3: TGTGCCAGCAGTGAATGGCTAGCGTGGGAGCAGTACTTC. The chain has TRBV2 and TRBJ2-7, with D possibly matching TRBD2 (6 bases). V lost 2 bases to trimming and J lost 7 bases, with 12 bases between them. Looked up from germline, CDR1 is SNHLY and CDR2 is FYNNEI. The CDR3 covers 13 residues.

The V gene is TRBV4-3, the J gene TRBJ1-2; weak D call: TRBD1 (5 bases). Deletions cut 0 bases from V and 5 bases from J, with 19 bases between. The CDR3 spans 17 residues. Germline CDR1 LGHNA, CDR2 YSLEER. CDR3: CASSQELGYRPGYGYTF. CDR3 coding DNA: TGCGCCAGCAGCCAAGAGTTGGGCTACAGGCCGGGTTATGGCTACACCTTC.